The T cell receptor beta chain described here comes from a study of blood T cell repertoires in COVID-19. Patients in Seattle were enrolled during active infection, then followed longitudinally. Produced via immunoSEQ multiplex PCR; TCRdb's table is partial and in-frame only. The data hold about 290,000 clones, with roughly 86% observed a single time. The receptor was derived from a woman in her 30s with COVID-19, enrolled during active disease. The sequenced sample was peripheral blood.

The CDR3 reads CATSDQGKAYTF. In DNA, the CDR3 is TGTGCCACCAGTGACCAGGGTAAAGCCTACACCTTC. The chain recombines TRBV24-1 with TRBJ1-2; TRBD1 might be the D (5 bases). The V end lost 4 bases, the J end lost 10 bases, and 12 bases lay between the germline ends. The CDR3 loop spans 12 amino acids. Looked up from germline, CDR1 is KGHDR and CDR2 is SFDVKD.